The clone carrying this T cell receptor beta chain came up once. As yet, its antigen is unknown. Looked up from germline, CDR1 is SGDLS and CDR2 is YYNGEE. The CDR3 extends over 16 amino acids. V was cut by 4 bases and J by 2 bases, with 13 bases left in between. These data are taken from a study of radiation and T cells in renal cell carcinoma. Points from the study as a whole: No pretreatment tumor biopsies were available for baseline clonotypes. From baseline, blood top tumor clonotypes peaked at 2 weeks post-radiation.

As to time point: baseline pretreatment blood. The treatment denotes: 15 Gy SBRT to primary tumor, nephrectomy 4 weeks later. Blood was sampled at baseline, 2 weeks and 4 weeks after SBRT. Assay used: immunoSEQ multiplex PCR; TCRdb lists only in-frame clones, some missing. Altogether some 150,000 clones are present, around four fifths being singletons, with the ten largest covering under 30%. This receptor was identified in a woman aged 50 to 60 with renal cell carcinoma. This rearrangement joins TRBV9 to TRBJ2-6; D is undetermined. The specimen comprised blood, sampled from a patient whose treatment included radiotherapy and nephrectomy. This chain's CDR3 is CASSPRVSPGANVLTF. CDR3 sequence (DNA): TGTGCCAGCAGCCCTAGGGTTTCCCCTGGGGCCAACGTCCTGACTTTC.